These 24 T cell receptor beta chains originate from one sample sequenced in a study of blood T cell repertoires in COVID-19. Assay used: immunoSEQ multiplex PCR; TCRdb lists only in-frame clones, some missing. Among roughly 120,000 clones listed, 65% to 90% were seen once. The sequenced sample was peripheral blood. These receptors were obtained from a human donor in a cohort sampled during active COVID-19.

V is TRBV5-1 and J is TRBJ2-3, with D possibly matching TRBD1 (6 bases). CDR1 and CDR2 from the germline V gene are SGHRS and YFSETQ. CDR3 length: 14 amino acids. Trimming cost V 1 base and J 5 bases, with 11 bases left between them. The CDR3 reads CASSLQGQVDTQYF. For the CDR3, the DNA is TGCGCCAGCAGCTTGCAGGGGCAGGTAGATACGCAGTATTTT.

A single count supports this clone. The genes are TRBV12-3 or TRBV12-4 and TRBJ1-3; 7 nucleotides agree with TRBD1. V shed 8 bases, J shed 2 bases, and the junction held 3 bases outside the gene matches. The CDR3 consists of 13 residues. The chain's CDR3 is CASGGTAGNTIYF. DNA of the CDR3: TGTGCCAGCGGAGGGACAGCTGGAAACACCATATATTTT.

This chain links TRBV5-1 with TRBJ2-2, with D possibly TRBD2 on 5 matching bases. V was pared by 7 bases and J by 4 bases, with 8 bases between. This CDR3 contains 12 residues. CDR1 SGHRS and CDR2 YFSETQ come from the germline V gene. The DNA for the CDR3 is TGCGCCAGCGTCGAGGGCACCGGGGAGCTGTTTTTT. It translates to CASVEGTGELFF.

The rearrangement joins TRBV5-6 to TRBJ1-4, with D possibly matching TRBD1 (6 bases). This CDR3 spans 15 amino acids. With 4 bases removed from V and 5 bases from J, the gap between germline ends came to 15 bases. Germline CDR1 reads SGHDT; CDR2 reads YYEEEE. The CDR3, as DNA: TGTGCCAGCAGCAATACAGGGAGGGCCAATGAAAAACTGTTTTTT. Translation gives CASSNTGRANEKLFF.

The chain carries TRBV11-1 and TRBJ2-5, with 9 bases lining up with TRBD1. V shed 0 bases and J 2 bases; nucleotides not matched to a gene: 4. CDR3 size: 16 residues. CDR1 and CDR2 from the germline V gene are SGHAT and FQDESV (reference sequence). The CDR3 sequence is CASSLAPDRGQETQYF. The CDR3 DNA is TGTGCCAGCAGCTTAGCCCCTGACAGGGGGCAAGAGACCCAGTACTTC.

J is TRBJ2-7 and V is TRBV7-8; the match to TRBD1 covers 8 bases. CDR1 and CDR2 (germline): SGHVS, FQNEAQ. The CDR3 loop spans 13 amino acids. V trimming: 6 bases; J trimming: 3 bases; junction bases outside the gene matches: 4. Here the CDR3 DNA reads TGTGCCAGCAGTGGACAGGGCCGCTACGAGCAGTACTTC. This translates into CASSGQGRYEQYF.

The rearrangement joins TRBV12-3 or TRBV12-4 to TRBJ2-7; 7 bases are a match to TRBD1. The CDR3 loop spans 13 amino acids. Trimming removed 6 bases from V and 4 bases from J; junction bases left unmatched: 6. This CDR3 is CASSPRQGYEQYF. In nucleotides, the CDR3 is TGTGCCAGCAGCCCCCGACAGGGTTACGAGCAGTACTTC.

This chain links TRBV12-3 or TRBV12-4 with TRBJ1-4; a possible D gene is TRBD1 (6 bases). This CDR3 has 12 amino acids. V lost 3 bases and J lost 12, with 11 bases in between. CDR3 sequence (DNA): TGTGCCAGCAGTTTGGACAGACGGCAACTGTTTTTT. Protein sequence: CASSLDRRQLFF.

The chain recombines TRBV5-1 with TRBJ1-1; 9 positions match TRBD1. Germline CDR1 is SGHRS and CDR2 is YFSETQ. The CDR3 covers 14 residues. Trimming removed 5 bases from V and 3 bases from J; junction bases left unmatched: 5. CDR3 in DNA: TGCGCCAGCAGTGGGACAGGGTTTCACACTGAAGCTTTCTTT. Protein: CASSGTGFHTEAFF. Drawing the rest from reference TRBV5-1 and TRBJ1-1, the complete variable domain is KAGVTQTPRYLIKTRGQQVTLSCSPISGHRSVSWYQQTPGQGLQFLFEYFSETQRNKGNFPGRFSGRQFSNSRSEMNVSTLELGDSALYLCASSGTGFHTEAFFGQGTRLTVV.

The gene calls are TRBV5-8 and TRBJ2-3, with 11 bases identical to TRBD1. CDR3 length equals 16 residues. The germline V gene encodes CDR1 SGHTS and CDR2 YDEGEE. V shed 4 bases and J 4 bases; nucleotides not matched to a gene: 8. CDR3 DNA sequence: TGTGCCAGCAGCAACGCCGGGACAGGGGGACCAGATACGCAGTATTTT. Its translation: CASSNAGTGGPDTQYF.

The chain recombines TRBV20-1 with TRBJ2-7; D is unclear. There are 14 residues in the CDR3. The germline gives CDR1 DFQATT, CDR2 SNEGSKA (reference sequence). V dropped 3 bases and J dropped 2 bases, with 14 bases sitting between them. The CDR3 protein is CSASGRGSPYEQYF. Written as DNA, the CDR3 is TGCAGTGCTAGTGGTCGAGGCAGCCCCTACGAGCAGTACTTC.

This clone was recorded only once. This CDR3 reads CASGGGVTDTQYF. CDR3 bases: TGTGCCAGTGGGGGGGGAGTCACAGATACGCAGTATTTT. This chain links TRBV28 with TRBJ2-3, with 7 bases identical to TRBD2. Germline V gene data show CDR1 as MDHEN and CDR2 as SYDVKM. The CDR3 length is 13 residues. V shed 9 bases and J 2 bases; nucleotides not matched to a gene: 5.

The chain uses TRBV29-1 and TRBJ2-5, with a weak D call TRBD2 (6 bases). This CDR3 spans 13 amino acids. Germline V gene sequence: CDR1 SQVTM, CDR2 ANQGSEA. V lost 5 bases, J lost 4 bases, and 14 bases lay in between. CDR3 protein: CSVSSLGGETQYF. CDR3 sequence (DNA): TGCAGCGTTTCCTCCCTGGGGGGAGAGACCCAGTACTTC.

This chain connects TRBV27 to TRBJ1-2, with 7 bases aligning to TRBD1. This CDR3 spans 17 amino acids. Per the germline V gene, CDR1 is MNHEY and CDR2 is SMNVEV (reference sequence). V dropped 0 bases and J dropped 5; count of bases not matched to a gene: 12. The CDR3 nucleotides read TGTGCCAGCAGTTTATCGACAGGGTTCCGCTCCTCTTATGGCTACACCTTC. This encodes CASSLSTGFRSSYGYTF.

In this sample, this clone turned up a few times. The V call is TRBV1, the J call TRBJ1-2; the D call TRBD1 from the table was never checked on the DNA. TRBV1 counts as a pseudogene. The CDR3 covers 15 residues. The CDR3 DNA reads as TGCACCAGCAGCCCTTCGGGACAGTTCTCCCATGGCTACACCTTC. Amino acids: CTSSPSGQFSHGYTF.

The chain employs TRBV5-8 and TRBJ2-3; 9 bases match TRBD2. The CDR3 sequence is 13 residues long. Unmatched junction bases numbered 7, after V lost 8 bases and J lost 6 bases. Germline V gene lookup returns CDR1 SGHTS and CDR2 YDEGEE. The DNA of the CDR3 is TGTGCCAGTACTACGGCGGGGGGGGATACGCAGTATTTT. It codes for CASTTAGGDTQYF.

V and J are TRBV6-2 or TRBV6-3 and TRBJ2-7; D call uncertain. V dropped 6 bases and J dropped 2 bases, with 5 bases sitting between them. The CDR3 contains 11 residues. CDR1 is MNHEY, CDR2 SVGEGT, per germline. This CDR3 reads CASSETYEQYF. The CDR3 DNA reads TGTGCCAGCAGCGAGACCTACGAGCAGTACTTC.

The J gene is TRBJ2-6, the V gene TRBV27; 8 bases are shared with TRBD1. Germline V gives CDR1 MNHEY, CDR2 SMNVEV (reference sequence). With 0 bases clipped from V and 0 bases from J, the junction kept 7 bases outside the gene matches. The CDR3 totals 19 residues. CDR3 sequence (DNA): TGTGCCAGCAGTTTATCGGGGGACAGGAGGAGCTCTGGGGCCAACGTCCTGACTTTC. It yields the protein CASSLSGDRRSSGANVLTF.

The chain has TRBV5-8 and TRBJ2-7; TRBD2 aligns across 11 bases. This CDR3 spans 16 amino acids. The V gene's germline CDR1 is SGHTS and CDR2 YDEGEE. Germline trimming cut 4 bases from V and 6 bases from J; bases unmatched to any gene: 12. The CDR3, as DNA: TGTGCCAGCAGCGACCCAGGGACTAGCGGTGATGGCGAGCAGTACTTC. It translates to CASSDPGTSGDGEQYF.

The V gene is TRBV6-5, the J gene TRBJ2-7; D remains unclear. The V and J ends lost 0 bases and 2 bases respectively, with 8 bases between them. The V gene's germline CDR1 is MNHEY and CDR2 SVGAGI. The CDR3 covers 14 residues. The CDR3 region has the DNA TGTGCCAGCAGTTACTCCGACGGAGCCTACGAGCAGTACTTC. Amino acid sequence: CASSYSDGAYEQYF.

The rearrangement joins TRBV2 to TRBJ1-4; D unclear. CDR1 and CDR2 (germline): SNHLY, FYNNEI. The V end lost 6 bases, the J end lost 8 bases, and 13 bases lay between the germline ends. This CDR3 is 13 amino acids long. The CDR3 DNA is TGTGCCAGCAGGAGGGCGGTTGGAGAAAAACTGTTTTTT. Its translation is CASRRAVGEKLFF.

This clone was picked up a small number of times. This sequence joins TRBV5-6 and TRBJ1-2; TRBD1 matches at 7 bases. V was clipped by 4 bases and J by 4 bases; unmatched bases: 10. Germline V CDR1 and CDR2: SGHDT, YYEEEE. This CDR3 is built from 15 residues. Here the CDR3 reads CASSPVGGAGYGYTF. The CDR3 coding sequence is TGTGCCAGCAGCCCGGTAGGGGGCGCTGGCTATGGCTACACCTTC.

V usage is TRBV6-5 and J usage is TRBJ2-1, with 7 bases lining up with TRBD1. The J segment lost 3 bases and the V segment lost 5 bases, leaving 4 bases of the junction unmatched. CDR3 size: 14 residues. CDR1 MNHEY and CDR2 SVGAGI come from the germline V gene. CDR3 residues: CASSPGTVYNEQFF. The CDR3 DNA reads TGTGCCAGCAGTCCAGGGACAGTCTACAATGAGCAGTTCTTC.

The gene calls are TRBV28 and TRBJ1-5; unclear D gene. Trimming removed 6 bases at V and 1 base at J, with 13 bases between. CDR1 and CDR2 from the germline V gene are MDHEN and SYDVKM. The CDR3 runs 15 residues. The DNA of the CDR3 is TGTGCCAGCAGCCCGCTCGGGAAGAGCAATCAGCCCCAGCATTTT. Translated, it gives CASSPLGKSNQPQHF.